This TCR beta chain was profiled in a study of blood T cell repertoires in COVID-19. Study-wide background: The analysed material was cDNA or gDNA that came from T cells, B-cell-depleted T cells, or PBMCs.

Authors' processing steps: Reference gene primer amplification yielded estimated nucleated cell counts. Sequenced by immunoSEQ multiplex PCR; TCRdb stores in-frame clones only, minus some. From that table come the V and J calls and clone size; the DNA was used to work out D and trimming. The sample holds about 33,000 clones, nearly 80% seen once. With 5 bases removed from V and 0 bases from J, the gap between germline ends came to 14 bases. Germline-derived CDR1 and CDR2 are MNHNY and SVGAGI (reference sequence). The CDR3 has 15 amino acids. This sequence was found in a man aged 80 or over with acute or convalescent COVID-19. The chain is built from TRBV6-6 and TRBJ2-7; D perhaps matches TRBD1 (7 bases). Input material: peripheral blood. CDR3 in DNA: TGTGCCAGCAGTCGACAGGGAGGAAGCTCCTACGAGCAGTACTTC. Its protein product is CASSRQGGSSYEQYF.